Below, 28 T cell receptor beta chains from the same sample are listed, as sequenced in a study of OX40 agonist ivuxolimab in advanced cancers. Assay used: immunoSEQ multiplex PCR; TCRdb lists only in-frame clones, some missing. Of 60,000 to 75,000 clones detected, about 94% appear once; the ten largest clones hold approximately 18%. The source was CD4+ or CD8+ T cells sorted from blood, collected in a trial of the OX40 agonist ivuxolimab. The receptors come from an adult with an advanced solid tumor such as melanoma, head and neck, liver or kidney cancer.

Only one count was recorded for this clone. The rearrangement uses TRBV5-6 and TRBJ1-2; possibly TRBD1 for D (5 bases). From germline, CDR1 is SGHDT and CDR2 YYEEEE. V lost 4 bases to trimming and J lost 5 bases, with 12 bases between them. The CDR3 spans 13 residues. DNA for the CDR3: TGTGCCAGCAGCCTAGGGACCCAATATGGCTACACCTTC. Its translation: CASSLGTQYGYTF.

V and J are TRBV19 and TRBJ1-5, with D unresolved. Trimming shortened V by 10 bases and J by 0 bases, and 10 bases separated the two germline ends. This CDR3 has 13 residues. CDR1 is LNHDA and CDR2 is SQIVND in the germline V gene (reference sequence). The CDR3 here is CATAQYSNQPQHF. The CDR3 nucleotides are TGTGCCACCGCTCAGTATAGCAATCAGCCCCAGCATTTT.

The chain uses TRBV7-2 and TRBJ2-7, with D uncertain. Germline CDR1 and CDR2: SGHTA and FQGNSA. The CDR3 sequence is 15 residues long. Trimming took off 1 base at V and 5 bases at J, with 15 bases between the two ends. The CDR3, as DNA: TGTGCCAGCAGCTTAGTGGCTAGGGAAGGGAACGAGCAGTACTTC. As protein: CASSLVAREGNEQYF. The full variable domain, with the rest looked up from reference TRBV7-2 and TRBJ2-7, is GAGVSQSPSNKVTEKGKDVELRCDPISGHTALYWYRQSLGQGLEFLIYFQGNSAPDKSGLPSDRFSAERTGGSVSTLTIQRTQQEDSAVYLCASSLVAREGNEQYFGPGTRLTVT.

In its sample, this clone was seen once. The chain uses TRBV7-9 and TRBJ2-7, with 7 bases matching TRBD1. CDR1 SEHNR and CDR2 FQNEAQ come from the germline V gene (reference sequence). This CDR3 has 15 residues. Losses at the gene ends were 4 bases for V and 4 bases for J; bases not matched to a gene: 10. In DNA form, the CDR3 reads TGTGCCAGCAGCTCTACCGGGACAGCATCTTACGAGCAGTACTTC. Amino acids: CASSSTGTASYEQYF.

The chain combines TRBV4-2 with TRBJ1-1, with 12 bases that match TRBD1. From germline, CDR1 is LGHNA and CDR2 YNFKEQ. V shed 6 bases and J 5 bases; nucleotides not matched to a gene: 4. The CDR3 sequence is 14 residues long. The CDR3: CASRGQGARTEAFF. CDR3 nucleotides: TGTGCCAGCAGGGGACAGGGGGCGAGGACTGAAGCTTTCTTT.

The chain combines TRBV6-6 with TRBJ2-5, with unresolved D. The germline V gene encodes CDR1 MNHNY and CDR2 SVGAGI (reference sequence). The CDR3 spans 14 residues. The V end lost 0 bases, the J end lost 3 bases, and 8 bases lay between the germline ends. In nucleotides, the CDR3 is TGTGCCAGCAGTTACTCGCGAGTTGAAGAGACCCAGTACTTC. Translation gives CASSYSRVEETQYF.

CDR3 in DNA: TGCGCCAGCAGCCCATTTGGGGGAAACTACACCTTC. It is translated as CASSPFGGNYTF. This chain joins TRBV4-3 and TRBJ1-2; possible D gene TRBD1, 5 bases. Germline CDR1 LGHNA, CDR2 YSLEER. This CDR3 contains 12 residues. With 4 bases removed from V and 10 bases from J, the gap between germline ends came to 13 bases.

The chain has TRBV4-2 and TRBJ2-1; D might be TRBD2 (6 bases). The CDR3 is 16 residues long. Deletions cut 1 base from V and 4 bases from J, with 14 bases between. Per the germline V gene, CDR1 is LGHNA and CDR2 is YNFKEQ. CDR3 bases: TGTGCCAGCAGCCAAGGCGGACTACGAACGTACAATGAGCAGTTCTTC. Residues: CASSQGGLRTYNEQFF.

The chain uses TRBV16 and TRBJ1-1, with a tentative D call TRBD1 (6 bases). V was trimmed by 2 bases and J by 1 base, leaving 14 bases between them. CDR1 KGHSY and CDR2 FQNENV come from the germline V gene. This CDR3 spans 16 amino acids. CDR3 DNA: TGTGCCAGCAGCCAAGGATTTGGGGACACGAACACTGAAGCTTTCTTT. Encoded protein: CASSQGFGDTNTEAFF.

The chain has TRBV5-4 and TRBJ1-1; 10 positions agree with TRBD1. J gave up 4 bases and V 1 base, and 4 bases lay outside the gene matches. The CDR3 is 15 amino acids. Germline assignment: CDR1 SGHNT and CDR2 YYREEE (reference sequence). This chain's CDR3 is CASSLRQGARTEAFF. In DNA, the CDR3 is TGTGCCAGCAGCTTGCGACAGGGGGCGCGCACTGAAGCTTTCTTT.

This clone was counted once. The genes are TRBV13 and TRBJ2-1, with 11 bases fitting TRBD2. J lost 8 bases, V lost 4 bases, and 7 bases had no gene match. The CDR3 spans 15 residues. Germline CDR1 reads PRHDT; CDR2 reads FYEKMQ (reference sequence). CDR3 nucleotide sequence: TGTGCCAGCAGCTATACTAGCGGGAGTCTCTATGAGCAGTTCTTC. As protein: CASSYTSGSLYEQFF. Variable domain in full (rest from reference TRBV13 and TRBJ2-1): AAGVIQSPRHLIKEKRETATLKCYPIPRHDTVYWYQQGPGQDPQFLISFYEKMQSDKGSIPDRFSAQQFSDYHSELNMSSLELGDSALYFCASSYTSGSLYEQFFGPGTRLTVL.

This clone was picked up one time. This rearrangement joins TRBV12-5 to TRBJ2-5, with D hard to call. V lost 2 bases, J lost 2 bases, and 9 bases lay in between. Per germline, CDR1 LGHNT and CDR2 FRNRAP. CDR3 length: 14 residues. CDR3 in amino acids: CASGLSAVQETQYF. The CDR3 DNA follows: TGTGCTAGTGGTTTGTCTGCAGTTCAAGAGACCCAGTACTTC. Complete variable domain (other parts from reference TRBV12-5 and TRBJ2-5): DARVTQTPRHKVTEMGQEVTMRCQPILGHNTVFWYRQTMMQGLELLAYFRNRAPLDDSGMPKDRFSAEMPDATLATLKIQPSEPRDSAVYFCASGLSAVQETQYFGPGTRLLVL.

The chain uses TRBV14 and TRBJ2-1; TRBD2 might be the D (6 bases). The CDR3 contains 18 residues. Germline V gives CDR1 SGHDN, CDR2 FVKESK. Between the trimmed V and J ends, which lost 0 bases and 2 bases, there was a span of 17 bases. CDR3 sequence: CASSQDLRSGGAYNEQFF. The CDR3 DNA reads TGTGCCAGCAGCCAAGATCTTAGGAGCGGAGGGGCCTACAATGAGCAGTTCTTC.

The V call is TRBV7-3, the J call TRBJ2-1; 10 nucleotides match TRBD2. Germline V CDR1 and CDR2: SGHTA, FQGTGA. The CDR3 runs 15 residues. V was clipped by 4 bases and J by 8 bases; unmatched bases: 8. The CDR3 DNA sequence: TGTGCCAGCAGCTCCTCTAGCGGGAGTTGGGATGAGCAGTTCTTC. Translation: CASSSSSGSWDEQFF. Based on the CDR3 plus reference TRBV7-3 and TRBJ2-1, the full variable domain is GAGVSQTPSNKVTEKGKYVELRCDPISGHTALYWYRQSLGQGPEFLIYFQGTGAADDSGLPNDRFFAVRPEGSVSTLKIQRTERGDSAVYLCASSSSSGSWDEQFFGPGTRLTVL.

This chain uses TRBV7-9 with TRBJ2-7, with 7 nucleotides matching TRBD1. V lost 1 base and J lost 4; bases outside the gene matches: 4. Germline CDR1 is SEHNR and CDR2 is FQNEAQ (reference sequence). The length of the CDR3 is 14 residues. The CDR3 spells CASSLGGRGYEQYF. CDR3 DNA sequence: TGTGCCAGCAGCTTAGGCGGCAGGGGGTACGAGCAGTACTTC.

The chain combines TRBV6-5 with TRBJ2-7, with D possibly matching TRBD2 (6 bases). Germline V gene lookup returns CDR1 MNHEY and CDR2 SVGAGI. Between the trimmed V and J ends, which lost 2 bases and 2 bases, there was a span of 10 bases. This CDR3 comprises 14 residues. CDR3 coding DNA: TGTGCCAGCAGTTACCGACTAGGCACCTACGAGCAGTACTTC. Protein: CASSYRLGTYEQYF.

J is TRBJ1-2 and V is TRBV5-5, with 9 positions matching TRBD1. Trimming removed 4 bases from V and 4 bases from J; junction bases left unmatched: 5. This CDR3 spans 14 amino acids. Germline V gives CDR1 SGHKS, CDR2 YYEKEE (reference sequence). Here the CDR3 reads CASSGTQGAYGYTF. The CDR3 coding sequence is TGTGCCAGCAGCGGGACACAGGGGGCCTATGGCTACACCTTC.

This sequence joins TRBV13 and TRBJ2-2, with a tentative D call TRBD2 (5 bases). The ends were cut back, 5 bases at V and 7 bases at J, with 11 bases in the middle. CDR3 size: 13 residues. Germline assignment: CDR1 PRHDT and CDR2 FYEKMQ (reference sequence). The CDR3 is CASSDWSGGELFF. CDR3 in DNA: TGTGCCAGCAGCGATTGGAGCGGCGGGGAGCTGTTTTTT.

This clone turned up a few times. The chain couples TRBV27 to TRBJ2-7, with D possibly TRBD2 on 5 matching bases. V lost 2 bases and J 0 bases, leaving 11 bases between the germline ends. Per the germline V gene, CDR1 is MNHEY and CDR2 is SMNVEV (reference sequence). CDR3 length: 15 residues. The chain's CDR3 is CASSLKGLYSYEQYF. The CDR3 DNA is TGTGCCAGCAGTTTAAAAGGACTTTACTCCTACGAGCAGTACTTC.

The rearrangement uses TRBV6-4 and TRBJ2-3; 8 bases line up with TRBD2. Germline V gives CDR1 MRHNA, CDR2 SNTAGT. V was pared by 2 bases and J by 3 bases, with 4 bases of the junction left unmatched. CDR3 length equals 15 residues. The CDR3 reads CASSDGGLVTDTQYF. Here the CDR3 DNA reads TGTGCCAGCAGTGACGGGGGACTAGTAACAGATACGCAGTATTTT.

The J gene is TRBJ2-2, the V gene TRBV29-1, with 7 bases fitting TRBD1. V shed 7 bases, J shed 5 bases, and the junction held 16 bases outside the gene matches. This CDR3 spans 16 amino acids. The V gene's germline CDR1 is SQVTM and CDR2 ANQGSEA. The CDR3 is CSGWGSPSTGTGELFF. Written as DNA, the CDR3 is TGCAGCGGGTGGGGTTCCCCTTCGACAGGGACCGGGGAGCTGTTTTTT.

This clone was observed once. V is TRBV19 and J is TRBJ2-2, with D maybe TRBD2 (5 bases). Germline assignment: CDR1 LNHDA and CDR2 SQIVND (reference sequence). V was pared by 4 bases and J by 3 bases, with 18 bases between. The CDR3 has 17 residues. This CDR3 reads CASSTRTPTRYTGELFF. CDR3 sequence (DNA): TGTGCCAGTAGTACCCGGACTCCCACCAGGTACACCGGGGAGCTGTTTTTT.

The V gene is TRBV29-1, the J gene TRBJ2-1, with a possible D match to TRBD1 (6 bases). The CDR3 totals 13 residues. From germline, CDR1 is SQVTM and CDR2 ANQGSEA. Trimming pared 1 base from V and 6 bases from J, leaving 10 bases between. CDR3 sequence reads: CSVEGRGGNEQFF. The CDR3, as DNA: TGCAGCGTTGAAGGGAGAGGGGGCAATGAGCAGTTCTTC.

The CDR3 reads CASSPSPASGRIDNEQFF. In DNA form, the CDR3 reads TGCGCCAGCAGCCCTTCCCCGGCTAGCGGGAGGATTGACAATGAGCAGTTCTTC. V usage is TRBV4-3 and J usage is TRBJ2-1, with 11 bases that match TRBD2. Per the germline V gene, CDR1 is LGHNA and CDR2 is YSLEER. After removal of 4 bases from V and 5 bases from J, the junction contained 13 bases not matched to a gene. This CDR3 spans 18 amino acids.

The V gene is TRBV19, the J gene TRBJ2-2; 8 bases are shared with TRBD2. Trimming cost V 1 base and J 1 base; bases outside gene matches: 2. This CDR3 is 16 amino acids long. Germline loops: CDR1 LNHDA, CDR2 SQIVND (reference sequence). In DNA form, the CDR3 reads TGTGCCAGTAGTATAGCAGCGGGAGTGAACACCGGGGAGCTGTTTTTT. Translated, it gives CASSIAAGVNTGELFF.

CDR3 residues: CASSPDGDYEQYF. The CDR3 region has the DNA TGTGCCAGCAGCCCGGACGGAGACTACGAGCAGTACTTC. V gene TRBV7-9 combines with J gene TRBJ2-7; D is ambiguous. V was pared by 5 bases and J by 3 bases, with 11 bases between. The CDR3 is made up of 13 amino acids. The germline CDR1 and CDR2 sequences are SEHNR and FQNEAQ (reference sequence).

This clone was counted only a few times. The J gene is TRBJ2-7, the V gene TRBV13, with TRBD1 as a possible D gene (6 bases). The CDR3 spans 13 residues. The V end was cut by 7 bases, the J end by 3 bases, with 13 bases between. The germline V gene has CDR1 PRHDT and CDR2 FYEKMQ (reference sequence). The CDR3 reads CASTLGADYEQYF. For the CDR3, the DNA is TGTGCCAGCACCTTGGGGGCCGACTACGAGCAGTACTTC. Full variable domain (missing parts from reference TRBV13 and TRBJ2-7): AAGVIQSPRHLIKEKRETATLKCYPIPRHDTVYWYQQGPGQDPQFLISFYEKMQSDKGSIPDRFSAQQFSDYHSELNMSSLELGDSALYFCASTLGADYEQYFGPGTRLTVT.

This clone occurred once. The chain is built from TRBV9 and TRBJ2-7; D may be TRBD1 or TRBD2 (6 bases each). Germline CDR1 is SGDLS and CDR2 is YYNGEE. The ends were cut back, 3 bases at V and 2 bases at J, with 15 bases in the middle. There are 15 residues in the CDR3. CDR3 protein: CASSAGAGEAYEQYF. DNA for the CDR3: TGTGCCAGCAGCGCGGGGGCCGGTGAGGCCTACGAGCAGTACTTC.